These T cell receptor beta chains were read from a single sample in a study of Graves' ophthalmopathy and Graves' hyperthyroidism. Using its own MiXCR run on the multiplex PCR reads, TCRdb lists one record per CDR3 protein. The table lists 150,000 or so distinct CDR3 sequences, under 40% of them singletons. The material sequenced was peripheral blood. These receptor sequences come from a woman in her forties with Graves' ophthalmopathy. The CDR3 runs from the conserved cysteine through the conserved F or W. The D gene is left open where the match is weak. For some rows the clone size is stated as once, few or many, or as a class when expanded; others skip it.

D	size	V	J	DNA	CDR3
TRBD1	many	TRBV12-3/TRBV12-4	TRBJ1-3	TGTGCCAGCAGTCCTCTAGACAGGGCAACCTCTGGAAACACCATATATTTT	CASSPLDRATSGNTIYF
-	-	TRBV27	TRBJ2-7	TGTGCCCGCGTTACGACAGGAGACTACGAGCAGTACTTC	CARVTTGDYEQYF
TRBD2	-	TRBV28	TRBJ2-7	TGTGCCAGCAGACCTCGACTAGCGGGAGACGAGCAGTACTTC	CASRPRLAGDEQYF
-	many	TRBV6-1	TRBJ1-1	TGTGCCAGCAGTGTTACCCGGTTGGGCACTGAAGCTTTCTTT	CASSVTRLGTEAFF
TRBD1	many	TRBV7-2	TRBJ1-2	TGTGCCAGCAGTACGACAGGGGGCTCGGGATATGGCTACACCTTC	CASSTTGGSGYGYTF
TRBD2	once	TRBV24-1	TRBJ2-5	TGTGCCACCAGTGACAGGACTAGCGGGGGGGCGAGGGACCAGTACTTC	CATSDRTSGGARDQYF
-	-	TRBV11-2	TRBJ2-7	TGTGCCAGCAGCCCAAGCTCTGTAAACGAGCAGTACTTC	CASSPSSVNEQYF
-	-	TRBV10-3	TRBJ1-5	TGTGCCATCAGTGAGTCAGGGAGGAACGGGCCAAATCAGCCCCAGCATTTT	CAISESGRNGPNQPQHF
TRBD1	many	TRBV2	TRBJ1-1	TGTGCCAGCAGCGCTATCGACAGGGTTTCCACTGAAGCTTTCTTT	CASSAIDRVSTEAFF
-	many	TRBV2	TRBJ2-2	TGTGCCAGCAGTGCCCAGGCGATAACGAACACCGGGGAGCTGTTTTTT	CASSAQAITNTGELFF
-	once	TRBV20-1	TRBJ2-5	TGCAGTGCTCGGAGGGCCCAAGAGACCCAGTACTTC	CSARRAQETQYF
-	many	TRBV6-2/TRBV6-3	TRBJ2-5	TGTGCCAGCAGTTCGGACGGCAGCCAAGAGACCCAGTACTTC	CASSSDGSQETQYF
-	many	TRBV28	TRBJ1-5	TGTGCCAGCGGGCTGGGTGGGGCAGGCAATCAGCCCCAGCATTTT	CASGLGGAGNQPQHF
TRBD1	many	TRBV6-5	TRBJ1-1	TGTGCCAGCAGTTACGCAGGGGGCGCTGAAGCTTTCTTT	CASSYAGGAEAFF
-	-	TRBV6-1	TRBJ2-5	TGTGCCAGCAGCCCGGCGGTGGCGGGACTAGAGACCCAGTACTTC	CASSPAVAGLETQYF
-	-	TRBV24-1	TRBJ1-1	TGTGCCACCAGACCTGACGGGATGGGTACTGAAGCTTTCTTT	CATRPDGMGTEAFF
-	-	TRBV7-8	TRBJ2-7	TGTGCCAGCAGCTTCCAGACTCTGGACATCTCCTACGAGCAGTACTTC	CASSFQTLDISYEQYF
-	many	TRBV28	TRBJ1-2	TGTGCCAGCAGCCCCGGGACAATCAAGGCCTATGGCTACACCTTC	CASSPGTIKAYGYTF
TRBD1	many	TRBV18	TRBJ2-7	TGTGCCAGCACCACCCCAGGGGGCGAGGACGAGCAGTACTTC	CASTTPGGEDEQYF
TRBD1	many	TRBV5-1	TRBJ2-7	TGCGCCAGCAGCCCCATTGGACAGGGAGAATACGAGCAGTACTTC	CASSPIGQGEYEQYF
TRBD1	many	TRBV11-2	TRBJ2-7	TGTGCCAGCAGCCCCGGGACAGTAGGCGAGCAGTACTTC	CASSPGTVGEQYF
-	-	TRBV5-1	TRBJ1-5	TGCGCCAGCACCTCTGCTAATCAGCCCCAGCATTTT	CASTSANQPQHF
-	once	TRBV19	TRBJ2-4	TGTGCCAGTAGTATAAGTCAGAAACTAGCCAAAAACATTCAGTACTTC	CASSISQKLAKNIQYF
-	-	TRBV12-3/TRBV12-4	TRBJ2-6	TGTGCCAGCAGTGCCCGCGTTAGCTCTGGGGCCAACGTCCTGACTTTC	CASSARVSSGANVLTF
-	many	TRBV28	TRBJ1-5	TGTGCCAGCAGTGACAGGTATAGCAATCAGCCCCAGCATTTT	CASSDRYSNQPQHF
-	many	TRBV6-1	TRBJ1-1	TGTGCCAGCAGTGAACTCGGGGACACTGAAGCTTTCTTT	CASSELGDTEAFF
-	-	TRBV7-3	TRBJ2-7	TGTGCCAGCAGCCCTCTAGGCCCTGATTCCTACGAGCAGTACTTC	CASSPLGPDSYEQYF
-	many	TRBV2	TRBJ2-2	TGTGCCAGCAGAAACCCGGACACCGGGGAGCTGTTTTTT	CASRNPDTGELFF
-	many	TRBV15	TRBJ1-6	TGTGCCACCAGCAGACTTGGCACTTACTCCTATAATTCACCCCTCCACTTT	CATSRLGTYSYNSPLHF
TRBD1	many	TRBV12-3/TRBV12-4	TRBJ2-5	TGTGCCAGCAGTTTTACAGGGGAGACCCCAGAGACCCAGTACTTC	CASSFTGETPETQYF
TRBD2	many	TRBV12-3/TRBV12-4	TRBJ2-7	TGTGCCAGCAGAGTTAGCGGGGGGGCCAGGGAGCAGTACTTC	CASRVSGGAREQYF
TRBD1	many	TRBV5-1	TRBJ1-3	TGCGCCAGCAGCGCCGGGACAGGGGAAAACACCATATATTTT	CASSAGTGENTIYF
TRBD2	many	TRBV9	TRBJ2-5	TGTGCCAGCAGCGTCTCTAGCGGGGGAAAGGAGACCCAGTACTTC	CASSVSSGGKETQYF
-	few	TRBV2	TRBJ1-1	TGTGCCAGCAGTGGAGAAGGGAACACTGAAGCTTTCTTT	CASSGEGNTEAFF
-	-	TRBV6-2/TRBV6-3	TRBJ2-5	TGTGCCAGCAGTTTGGACAGTACGTTCAAGGAGACCCAGTACTTC	CASSLDSTFKETQYF
TRBD1	many	TRBV5-5	TRBJ2-7	TGTGCCAGCAGCTTGGGGACAGGGGGCTCCTACGAGCAGTACTTC	CASSLGTGGSYEQYF
TRBD1	-	TRBV12-3/TRBV12-4	TRBJ1-6	TGTGCCAGCAGTCCCGGGACAGGGGATTCACCCCTCCACTTT	CASSPGTGDSPLHF
-	-	TRBV5-4	TRBJ2-7	TGTGCCAGCAGCTTGGAGCGGGGACAGGTTCGCGAGCAGTACTTC	CASSLERGQVREQYF
-	once	TRBV12-3/TRBV12-4	TRBJ1-1	TGTGCCAGCAGGTTAGGTGACACCCTGAACACTGAAGCTTTCTTT	CASRLGDTLNTEAFF
-	-	TRBV20-1	TRBJ2-7	TGCAGTGCCGATCCCAGACGGTACGAGCAGTACTTC	CSADPRRYEQYF
TRBD2	many	TRBV28	TRBJ2-3	TGTGCCAGCAGAGCAGCGGGAAGTACAGATACGCAGTATTTT	CASRAAGSTDTQYF